A single sample gave rise to the 8 T cell receptor beta chains below, sequenced in a study of STAT5B mutations in CD4+ large granular lymphocyte leukemia. Clones were sequenced by immunoSEQ multiplex PCR, and TCRdb holds only the in-frame ones, with some missing. The table shows tens of thousands of clones, with approximately 81% occurring only once. The sequencing sample was made of CD4+ T cells from blood buffy coats. The receptors were gathered from a human donor in good health.

This clone was found once. This chain joins TRBV19 and TRBJ2-3; 10 bases match TRBD1. The CDR3 loop spans 15 amino acids. From germline, CDR1 is LNHDA and CDR2 SQIVND (reference sequence). V trimming: 10 bases; J trimming: 4 bases; junction bases outside the gene matches: 11. CDR3 nucleotides: TGTGCCACCAGACCAGGACAGGGGGGGGCAGATACGCAGTATTTT. Protein sequence: CATRPGQGGADTQYF. Based on the CDR3 plus reference TRBV19 and TRBJ2-3, the full variable domain is DGGITQSPKYLFRKEGQNVTLSCEQNLNHDAMYWYRQDPGQGLRLIYYSQIVNDFQKGDIAEGYSVSREKKESFPLTVTSAQKNPTAFYLCATRPGQGGADTQYFGPGTRLTVL.

In its sample, this clone was seen once. The chain carries TRBV6-5 and TRBJ2-3, with 7 bases identical to TRBD2. The germline CDR1 and CDR2 sequences are MNHEY and SVGAGI. The ends lost 0 bases at V and 7 bases at J; junction bases unmatched: 10. CDR3 length equals 16 residues. CDR3 region: CASSYSPAGRRHTQYF. The CDR3 DNA is TGTGCCAGCAGTTACTCTCCAGCGGGGCGAAGGCATACGCAGTATTTT.

The rearrangement links TRBV9 to TRBJ2-6; tentatively, D is TRBD2 (6 bases). Germline V gene lookup returns CDR1 SGDLS and CDR2 YYNGEE. V shed 0 bases and J shed 1 base, with 17 bases lying between them. This CDR3 contains 19 residues. The CDR3 reads CASSVGVEGRISGANVLTF. Here the CDR3 DNA reads TGTGCCAGCAGCGTAGGAGTGGAGGGGCGGATTTCTGGGGCCAACGTCCTGACTTTC. Drawing the rest from reference TRBV9 and TRBJ2-6, the complete variable domain is DSGVTQTPKHLITATGQRVTLRCSPRSGDLSVYWYQQSLDQGLQFLIQYYNGEERAKGNILERFSAQQFPDLHSELNLSSLELGDSALYFCASSVGVEGRISGANVLTFGAGSRLTVL.

This chain uses TRBV18 with TRBJ2-3; 10 bases match TRBD2. Germline V gene data show CDR1 as KGHSH and CDR2 as LQKENI. CDR3 length: 17 amino acids. J was trimmed by 3 bases and V by 2 bases; bases with no gene match: 8. CDR3 region: CASSPKGLAGVTDTQYF. The CDR3 DNA follows: TGTGCCAGCTCACCAAAGGGGCTAGCGGGAGTAACAGATACGCAGTATTTT. The full variable domain, its missing parts supplied by reference TRBV18 and TRBJ2-3, is NAGVMQNPRHLVRRRGQEARLRCSPMKGHSHVYWYRQLPEEGLKFMVYLQKENIIDESGMPKERFSAEFPKEGPSILRIQQVVRGDSAAYFCASSPKGLAGVTDTQYFGPGTRLTVL.

The chain employs TRBV7-2 and TRBJ1-5; D possibly corresponds to TRBD1 (5 bases). The CDR3 contains 13 residues. The germline V gene has CDR1 SGHTA and CDR2 FQGNSA. V lost 8 bases and J 3 bases, leaving 11 bases between the germline ends. The CDR3 DNA sequence: TGTGCCAGCCGGGACGGGGTCAATCAGCCCCAGCATTTT. The encoded protein is CASRDGVNQPQHF.

This clone was seen a handful of times. The chain links TRBV7-9 to TRBJ2-1; 13 nucleotides align to TRBD2. This CDR3 contains 15 residues. From germline, CDR1 is SEHNR and CDR2 FQNEAQ (reference sequence). With 4 bases clipped from V and 8 bases from J, the junction kept 5 bases outside the gene matches. CDR3 in DNA: TGTGCCAGCAGCTATGGACTAGCGGGAGTCGATGAGCAGTTCTTC. Translated, it gives CASSYGLAGVDEQFF.

The chain recombines TRBV6-6 with TRBJ2-3; 9 bases are shared with TRBD1. With V trimmed by 3 bases and J by 3 bases, 7 bases remained unmatched. Germline CDR1 and CDR2: MNHNY and SVGAGI (reference sequence). This CDR3 contains 16 residues. As DNA, the CDR3 is TGTGCCAGCAGTTATGGGGGGGGACAGGGAACAGATACGCAGTATTTT. Its protein is CASSYGGGQGTDTQYF.

This clone has just a few counts. The chain employs TRBV6-6 and TRBJ1-5; no firm D call. Germline CDR1 and CDR2: MNHNY and SVGAGI (reference sequence). The CDR3 length is 14 residues. V shed 6 bases and J shed 7 bases, with 16 bases lying between them. DNA of the CDR3: TGTGCCAGCAGCCAGGATCTTAACGCGCAGCCCCAGCATTTT. It yields the protein CASSQDLNAQPQHF.